The table lists the clone carrying this T cell receptor beta chain with a few counts. Its specificity is unknown. This specimen belongs to a study of blood T cells in healthy people across ages. The ends lost 7 bases at V and 5 bases at J; junction bases unmatched: 16. The CDR3 spans 16 residues. Germline-derived CDR1 and CDR2 are SNHLY and FYNNEI. The second PCR ran about 6 to 12 cycles with a sample-barcoded 5' primer and J-beta primers. The template-switch adaptor, which had 12 random nucleotides, put a tag on each cDNA molecule. One entry per CDR3 protein results from TCRdb running MiXCR on the 5' RACE reads. The data contain fewer than 2 million distinct CDR3 sequences, more than 35% of them singletons. The study's findings and limits: Unsorted PBMC input precluded a conclusive naive versus antigen-experienced comparison.

The source material was blood. This sequence was found in a human donor in good health. The chain recombines TRBV2 with TRBJ2-7; 8 nucleotides align to TRBD2. The CDR3 DNA reads as TGTGCCAGCACCGGGGGGGCTCGTCTTTTTTCCCACGAGCAGTACTTC. Translation: CASTGGARLFSHEQYF.